These T cell receptor beta chains were read from a single sample in a study of long-term antiretroviral therapy in people with HIV. Only in-frame clones appear in the TCRdb table, and some are missing; sequencing was by immunoSEQ multiplex PCR. The data hold around 20,000 clones, with about four fifths observed a single time. This specimen consisted of unsorted PBMCs, obtained 0.2 years after starting antiretroviral therapy. The receptors here all came from a woman aged 25-40 years with HIV. The CDR3 runs from the conserved cysteine through the conserved F or W. D genes are given only for firm matches. Size is stated for part of the rows, as once, few or many counts, or as a class when the clone is expanded.

j_gene | v_gene | d_gene | len | abundance | CDR3aa | CDR3nt
TRBJ2-7 | TRBV27 | . | 14 | . | CASSLSAVAYEQYF | TGTGCCAGCAGTTTATCGGCGGTCGCCTACGAGCAGTACTTC
TRBJ2-7 | TRBV28 | TRBD2 | 14 | few | CASTLAGGRLEQYF | TGTGCCAGCACCTTAGCGGGGGGCCGCTTAGAGCAGTACTTC
TRBJ1-2 | TRBV29-1 | . | 14 | . | CSVLFTGQDYGYTF | TGCAGCGTTTTATTTACGGGACAAGACTATGGCTACACCTTC
TRBJ2-3 | TRBV6-6 | . | 16 | . | CASSSPGGGSTDTQYF | TGTGCCAGCAGTTCCCCTGGGGGGGGCAGCACAGATACGCAGTATTTT
TRBJ1-2 | TRBV14 | TRBD1 | 12 | . | CASSPGRGGYTF | TGTGCCAGCAGCCCAGGCAGGGGGGGCTACACCTTC
TRBJ2-2 | TRBV19 | TRBD1 | 15 | . | CASSIPGQGTGELFF | TGTGCCAGTAGTATACCGGGACAGGGGACCGGGGAGCTGTTTTTT
TRBJ1-4 | TRBV2 | . | 13 | . | CASSEALRVGLFF | TGTGCCAGCAGTGAAGCGCTTCGAGTGGGACTGTTTTTT
TRBJ1-1 | TRBV30 | . | 13 | . | CAWKQVRNTEAFF | TGTGCCTGGAAACAGGTGCGGAACACTGAAGCTTTCTTT
TRBJ1-2 | TRBV4-2 | TRBD1 | 16 | . | CASSQAGTGDFYGYTF | TGTGCCAGCAGCCAAGCCGGGACAGGTGATTTCTATGGCTACACCTTC
TRBJ1-2 | TRBV28 | . | 17 | . | CASSLEGREARLGGYTF | TGTGCCAGCAGTTTAGAGGGCAGGGAGGCCCGCCTTGGTGGCTACACCTTC
TRBJ2-1 | TRBV5-1 | . | 15 | . | CASSWVGVTGNEQFF | TGCGCCAGCAGCTGGGTCGGAGTAACGGGAAATGAGCAGTTCTTC
TRBJ1-1 | TRBV2 | . | 13 | . | CASSDQRWSEAFF | TGTGCCAGCAGTGACCAGAGATGGTCTGAAGCTTTCTTT
TRBJ1-4 | TRBV30 | TRBD1 | 11 | once | CAWSSPGTVVF | TGTGCCTGGAGTTCCCCCGGGACAGTTGTTTTT
TRBJ2-4 | TRBV5-1 | TRBD2 | 18 | . | CASSLGLAGVASKNIQYF | TGCGCCAGCAGCTTAGGACTAGCGGGAGTTGCGTCCAAAAACATTCAGTACTTC
TRBJ1-2 | TRBV6-1 | . | 14 | . | CASEGFNLRYGYTF | TGTGCCAGCGAAGGGTTCAACCTTAGGTATGGCTACACCTTC
TRBJ2-2 | TRBV5-1 | . | 18 | few | CASSLGVAWRSDGGELFF | TGCGCCAGCAGCTTGGGTGTTGCGTGGCGTTCGGATGGCGGGGAGCTGTTTTTT
TRBJ1-2 | TRBV19 | . | 12 | . | CASKSTSGGYTF | TGTGCCAGTAAATCGACAAGCGGTGGCTACACCTTC
TRBJ1-6 | TRBV28 | . | 14 | . | CASSLARQDSPLHF | TGTGCCAGCAGTTTAGCCAGGCAGGATTCACCCCTCCACTTT
TRBJ1-2 | TRBV29-1 | TRBD1 | 13 | . | CSVGTGDRKDYTF | TGCAGCGTTGGGACAGGGGATAGGAAGGACTACACCTTC
TRBJ1-1 | TRBV2 | TRBD1 | 13 | . | CASTGQLNTEAFF | TGTGCCAGCACGGGACAGCTGAACACTGAAGCTTTCTTT
TRBJ1-1 | TRBV11-2 | . | 14 | . | CASSLARGYTEAFF | TGTGCCAGCAGCTTAGCGCGCGGCTACACTGAAGCTTTCTTT
TRBJ2-3 | TRBV6-1 | . | 13 | . | CASSEIITDTQYF | TGTGCCAGCAGTGAAATAATAACAGATACGCAGTATTTT
TRBJ1-6 | TRBV18 | . | 17 | few | CASSPTRDASFPSPLHF | TGTGCCAGCTCACCGACACGGGACGCGTCTTTTCCTTCACCCCTCCACTTT
TRBJ2-7 | TRBV29-1 | . | 13 | . | CSVEWDTSYEQYF | TGCAGCGTTGAGTGGGACACCAGCTACGAGCAGTACTTC
TRBJ2-5 | TRBV10-3 | TRBD1 | 12 | . | CAIRGTGETQYF | TGTGCCATCAGGGGGACAGGAGAGACCCAGTACTTC
TRBJ2-5 | TRBV29-1 | TRBD2 | 14 | . | CSVINPGLVETQYF | TGCAGCGTCATAAACCCCGGACTAGTAGAGACCCAGTACTTC
TRBJ1-5 | TRBV6-1 | . | 20 | few | CASSERERILVTHSNQPQHF | TGTGCCAGCAGTGAAAGGGAACGGATCCTTGTAACGCATAGCAATCAGCCCCAGCATTTT
TRBJ2-7 | TRBV1 | . | 15 | . | CTSSQDRAGGYEQYF | TGCACCAGCAGCCAAGATCGGGCGGGGGGGTACGAGCAGTACTTC
TRBJ1-2 | TRBV6-4 | . | 14 | few | CASRPPRSSYGYTF | TGTGCCAGCAGGCCCCCGAGAAGTAGCTATGGCTACACCTTC
TRBJ1-6 | TRBV10-1 | . | 24 | few | CASSVVNRSSGKPTGQIYNSPLHF | TGCGCCAGCAGTGTCGTTAACAGGTCCTCTGGCAAGCCCACTGGTCAGATCTATAATTCACCCCTCCACTTT
TRBJ1-1 | TRBV30 | . | 13 | . | CAWSVGSAGLSFF | TGTGCCTGGAGTGTGGGGTCCGCGGGGCTTTCTTTCTTT
TRBJ1-2 | TRBV29-1 | TRBD1 | 15 | . | CSVRDRGFSVYGYTF | TGCAGCGTAAGGGACAGGGGATTCTCGGTCTATGGCTACACCTTC
TRBJ1-2 | TRBV5-4 | TRBD1 | 16 | . | CASSFGQGGTNYGYTF | TGTGCCAGCAGCTTCGGACAGGGAGGGACTAACTATGGCTACACCTTC
TRBJ1-2 | TRBV10-3 | . | 12 | once | CAISDDTGGYTF | TGTGCCATCAGTGACGATACAGGAGGCTACACCTTC
TRBJ1-2 | TRBV5-6 | . | 16 | . | CASSSEDGRDPYGYTF | TGTGCCAGCAGCTCCGAGGATGGGAGGGACCCCTATGGCTACACCTTC
TRBJ1-5 | TRBV19 | . | 15 | . | CASSIWSGGNQPQHF | TGTGCCAGTAGTATTTGGTCCGGTGGCAATCAGCCCCAGCATTTT
TRBJ1-1 | TRBV7-9 | TRBD1 | 17 | . | CASSLAQMTGTYTEAFF | TGTGCCAGCAGCTTAGCTCAGATGACAGGGACTTACACTGAAGCTTTCTTT
TRBJ1-1 | TRBV30 | . | 12 | . | CAWTLKNTEAFF | TGTGCCTGGACCCTAAAAAACACTGAAGCTTTCTTT
TRBJ2-1 | TRBV7-9 | . | 15 | . | CASSLSEAAQNEQFF | TGTGCCAGCAGCTTAAGTGAAGCGGCGCAGAATGAGCAGTTCTTC
TRBJ2-3 | TRBV28 | . | 14 | . | CASSSADSTDTQYF | TGTGCCAGCAGTTCAGCGGACAGCACAGATACGCAGTATTTT
TRBJ2-7 | TRBV2 | TRBD1 | 17 | . | CAGTGVIPTTSSYEQYF | TGTGCCGGGACAGGGGTTATACCAACTACAAGCTCCTACGAGCAGTACTTC